This T cell receptor beta chain was profiled in a study of shared clonotypes between healthy human individuals. About this clone itself: In the same sample, other DNA sequences code for this CDR3.

Unmatched junction bases numbered 3, after V lost 0 bases and J lost 4 bases. Germline CDR1 reads SGHDT; CDR2 reads YYEEEE. The CDR3 consists of 14 residues. Donors comprised only Caucasian adults living in Nashville, Tennessee. Unsorted PBMC contributed 250 to 300 ng DNA, roughly 30,000 T cell genomes, to each replicate PCR. Produced via immunoSEQ multiplex PCR; TCRdb's table is partial and in-frame only. Found here are 400,000 to 600,000 clones, about three quarters of them singletons; the top ten hold 12%. This sequence originates from a woman in her thirties or forties in good health. Some clones in this sample may be carry-over from other donors' samples. The genes are TRBV5-6 and TRBJ2-7; 8 nucleotides align to TRBD1. Sequencing was performed on PBMCs. This CDR3 reads CASSLGDRGYEQYF. The CDR3 bases are TGTGCCAGCAGCTTGGGAGACAGGGGTTACGAGCAGTACTTC.